This TCR beta chain was recorded in a study of T cell responses to AZD1222 COVID-19 vaccine. Overall study results and limits: There were vaccine-associated CD4 TCRs across spike, dominant at 160-218 and 743-854. Repertoire sampling happened only post peak T cell response. Spike-specific TCR breadth and depth both grew after two AZD1222 doses.

Only in-frame clones appear in the TCRdb table, and some are missing; sequencing was by immunoSEQ multiplex PCR. The sample lists over 150,000 clones, about 90% seen once, with 4.4% in the top ten. About this clone: Antigen unknown.

The sequence came from an adult in good health. Source: peripheral blood, taken on day 0 of MenACWY control vaccination.

The CDR3 sequence is CASSLMATNEKLFF. The CDR3 nucleotides read TGTGCCAGCAGCTTAATGGCAACTAATGAAAAACTGTTTTTT. The chain couples TRBV7-9 to TRBJ1-4; no reliable D call. Germline V CDR1 and CDR2: SEHNR, FQNEAQ (reference sequence). The CDR3 sequence is 14 residues long. Trimming removed 2 bases from V and 0 bases from J, with 4 bases in between. Drawing the rest from reference TRBV7-9 and TRBJ1-4, the complete variable domain is DTGVSQNPRHKITKRGQNVTFRCDPISEHNRLYWYRQTLGQGPEFLTYFQNEAQLEKSRLLSDRFSAERPKGSFSTLEIQRTEQGDSAMYLCASSLMATNEKLFFGSGTQLSVL.